This TCR beta chain was identified during a study of blood T cell repertoires in COVID-19. The wider study: Spain, Italy and the United States supplied samples that represented acute and convalescent COVID-19. Sources were T cells, B-cell-depleted T cells, or PBMCs; the material itself was cDNA or gDNA.

Per the original methods: Nucleated cell counts were estimated from reference gene primer amplification. Profiled with immunoSEQ multiplex PCR; TCRdb holds only in-frame clones, not every one. The V and J calls and clone size come from that table; D and trimming were worked out from the DNA. The sample shows over 100,000 clones, roughly 80% of them seen only once. This TCR was recovered from a human donor in a cohort sampled during active or convalescent COVID-19. Sequencing used peripheral blood.

Here the CDR3 reads CASSLAPTGVTGELFF. The CDR3, as DNA: TGTGCCAGCAGCTTAGCCCCGACAGGGGTCACCGGGGAGCTGTTTTTT. This chain uses TRBV11-2 with TRBJ2-2; 8 positions match TRBD1. Per germline, CDR1 SGHAT and CDR2 FQNNGV. The CDR3 is 16 residues long. The ends lost 1 base at V and 4 bases at J; junction bases unmatched: 5.